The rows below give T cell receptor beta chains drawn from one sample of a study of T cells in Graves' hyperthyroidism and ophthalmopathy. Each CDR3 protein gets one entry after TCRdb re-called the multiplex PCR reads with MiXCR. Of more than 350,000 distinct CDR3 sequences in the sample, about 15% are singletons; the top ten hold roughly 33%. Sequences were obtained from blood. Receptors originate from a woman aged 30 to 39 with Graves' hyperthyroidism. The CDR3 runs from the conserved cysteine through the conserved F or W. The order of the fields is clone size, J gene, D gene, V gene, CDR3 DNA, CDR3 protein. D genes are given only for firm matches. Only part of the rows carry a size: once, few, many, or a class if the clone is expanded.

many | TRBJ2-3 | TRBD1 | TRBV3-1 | TGTGCCAGCAGCCCTCTTGGGACAGACACAGATACGCAGTATTTT | CASSPLGTDTDTQYF
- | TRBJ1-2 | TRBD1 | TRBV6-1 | TGTGCCGTGGGGCAGGGGGCATGGGGCTACACCTTC | CAVGQGAWGYTF
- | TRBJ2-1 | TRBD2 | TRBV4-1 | TGCGCCAGCAGCCAAGACAGGGGACTAGCGGGAGGGCGTCAGTTCTTC | CASSQDRGLAGGRQFF
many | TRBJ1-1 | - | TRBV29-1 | TGCAGCGTTGTGGGGACGGGGAGCACTGAAGCTTTCTTT | CSVVGTGSTEAFF
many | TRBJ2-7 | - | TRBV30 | TGTGCCTGGAGAGACGGCTACTCCTACGAGCAGTACTTC | CAWRDGYSYEQYF
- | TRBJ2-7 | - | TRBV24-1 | TGTGCCACCAGTGATTTGAAGGGGGTGCAGTACTTC | CATSDLKGVQYF
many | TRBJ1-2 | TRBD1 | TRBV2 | TGTGCCAGTAGCTCTCGACAGGGGTTTTTCCATGGCTACACCTTC | CASSSRQGFFHGYTF
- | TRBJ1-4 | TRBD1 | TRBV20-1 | TGCAGTACTAGGGACTGGTCCGGGACAGGGGGTGAAAAACTGTTTTTT | CSTRDWSGTGGEKLFF
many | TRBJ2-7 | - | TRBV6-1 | TGTGCCAGCTCTTTTGGTGGGCGCGGGAACCGATACTCCTACGAGCAGTACTTC | CASSFGGRGNRYSYEQYF
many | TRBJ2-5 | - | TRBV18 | TGTGCCAGCTCACCACCGGAAGAGAGTACCCAGTACTTC | CASSPPEESTQYF
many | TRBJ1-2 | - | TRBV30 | TGTGCCTGGAGAAGGGGGAACTATGGCTACACCTTC | CAWRRGNYGYTF
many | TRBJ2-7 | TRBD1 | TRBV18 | TGTGCCAGCTCCCCTCCGGGACAGATCTACGAGCAGTACTTC | CASSPPGQIYEQYF
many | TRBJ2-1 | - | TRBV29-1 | TGCAGCGTTGAATTATTGCGGGCTGATGAGCAGTTCTTC | CSVELLRADEQFF
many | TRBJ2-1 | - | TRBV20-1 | TGCAGTGGGCAAGACAGTGTACAAAATGAGCAGTTCTTC | CSGQDSVQNEQFF
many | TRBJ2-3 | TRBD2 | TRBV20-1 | TGCAGTGCTAGGAACGCGGGAGGGACAGATACGCAGTATTTT | CSARNAGGTDTQYF
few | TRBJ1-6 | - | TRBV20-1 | TGCAGTGCTAGAGTTTCTCAGGGCTATGATTCACCCCTCCACTTT | CSARVSQGYDSPLHF
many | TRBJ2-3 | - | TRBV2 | TGTGCCAGCAGTGGACGCGGGACTTTCCTAGATACGCAGTATTTT | CASSGRGTFLDTQYF
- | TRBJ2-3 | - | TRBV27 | TGTGCCACCTCCTTCCGGGGTGCAGATACGCAGTATTTT | CATSFRGADTQYF
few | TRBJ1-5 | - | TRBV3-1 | TGTGCCAGCAGCCAAGCAGGGAGCGGTCAGCCCCAGCATTTT | CASSQAGSGQPQHF
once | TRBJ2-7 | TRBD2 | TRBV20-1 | TGCAGTGCACTGGGGGGGTACGAGCAGTACTTC | CSALGGYEQYF
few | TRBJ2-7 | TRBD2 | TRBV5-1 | TGCGCCAGCAGCGAACTAGCGGGAGCCTACGAGCAGTACTTC | CASSELAGAYEQYF
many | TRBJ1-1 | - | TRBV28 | TGTGCCAGCAGTTTCAGCGCGACTGAAGCTTTCTTT | CASSFSATEAFF
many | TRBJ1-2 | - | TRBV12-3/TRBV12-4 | TGTGCCAGCAAGGGTGGGGGGTCTAGTGGCTACACCTTC | CASKGGGSSGYTF
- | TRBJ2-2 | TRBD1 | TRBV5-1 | TGCGCCAGCGCTTTGAGGACAGGGAACACCGGGGAGCTGTTTTTT | CASALRTGNTGELFF
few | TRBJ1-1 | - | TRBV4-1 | TGCGCCAGCAGCCAAGAAGGGGCCGGGGTGGGGACTGAAGCTTTCTTT | CASSQEGAGVGTEAFF
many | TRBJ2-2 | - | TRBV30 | TGTGCCTGGAGTGTAGCCGGGGGCACCGGGGAGCTGTTTTTT | CAWSVAGGTGELFF
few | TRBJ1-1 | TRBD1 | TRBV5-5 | TGTGCCAGCAGCGCACCCGGGACAGGGGGCGTCACTGAAGCTTTCTTT | CASSAPGTGGVTEAFF
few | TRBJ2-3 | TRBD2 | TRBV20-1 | TGCAGTGCTAGATTTCCCCCAGGGGCTAGCGGGAGTGGCAGCACAGATACGCAGTATTTT | CSARFPPGASGSGSTDTQYF
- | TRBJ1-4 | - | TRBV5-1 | TGCGCCAGCAGTCCAGGAAAAGGGGCCGATGAAAAACTGTTTTTT | CASSPGKGADEKLFF
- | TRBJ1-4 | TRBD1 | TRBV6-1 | TGTGCCAGCAGTTCCGGGGACAGGGCTAAGAAAAAACTGTTTTTT | CASSSGDRAKKKLFF
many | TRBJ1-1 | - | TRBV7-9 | TGTGCCAGCAGCTTAAAAGGTGGGGGCAGTCCCTGGGGCACTGAAGCTTTCTTT | CASSLKGGGSPWGTEAFF
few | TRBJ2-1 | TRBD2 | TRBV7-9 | TGTGCCAGCAGCTCGGGACTAGCGGGAAAGAGCTCCTACAATGAGCAGTTCTTC | CASSSGLAGKSSYNEQFF
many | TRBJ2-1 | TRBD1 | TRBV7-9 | TGTGCCAGCAGCTCCGGGACAGGGAATTACAATGAGCAGTTCTTC | CASSSGTGNYNEQFF
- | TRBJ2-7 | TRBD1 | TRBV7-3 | TGTGCCAGCAGCTTAGGTGGGACAGCCGCCGCCGAGCAGTACTTC | CASSLGGTAAAEQYF
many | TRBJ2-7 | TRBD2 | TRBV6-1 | TGTGCCAGCATGGGACTAGCGGGAGGGTATGAGCAGTACTTC | CASMGLAGGYEQYF
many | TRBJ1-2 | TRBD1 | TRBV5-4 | TGTGCCAGCAGCCACGGACAGGGGGCGGGCGGCTACACCTTC | CASSHGQGAGGYTF
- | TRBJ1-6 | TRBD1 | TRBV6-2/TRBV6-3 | TGTGCCAGCAGAACCCGGACAGGCCCCGAATCACCCCTCCACTTT | CASRTRTGPESPLHF
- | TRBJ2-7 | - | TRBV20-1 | TGCAGTGCTAGAGCGGTCTACGAGCAGTACTTC | CSARAVYEQYF
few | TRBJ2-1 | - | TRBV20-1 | TGCAGTGCTAGAGATCCGGGGGGCCGGGGTTTTGATGAGCAGTTCTTC | CSARDPGGRGFDEQFF
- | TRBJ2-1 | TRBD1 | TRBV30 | TGTGCCTGGAGTGCAACTACAGGGGCAAAGTACAATGAGCAGTTCTTC | CAWSATTGAKYNEQFF
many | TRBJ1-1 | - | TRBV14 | TGTGCCAGCAGCTCGCATGGACACCTGAACACTGAAGCTTTCTTT | CASSSHGHLNTEAFF
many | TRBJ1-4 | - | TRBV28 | TGTGCCAGCAGGTTTTCCGGGACATCTAATGAAAAACTGTTTTTT | CASRFSGTSNEKLFF
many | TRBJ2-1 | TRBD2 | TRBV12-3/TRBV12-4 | TGTGCCAGCAGTCTCGGACTAGCGGGAGGGGTCGGGCAGTTCTTC | CASSLGLAGGVGQFF
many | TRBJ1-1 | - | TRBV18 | TGTGCCAGCTCACAAATAAACCAGGCAGGTACTGAAGCTTTCTTT | CASSQINQAGTEAFF
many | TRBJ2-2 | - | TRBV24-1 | TGTGCCACCAGTGATCCAAACAGGGTACCCGGGGAGCTGTTTTTT | CATSDPNRVPGELFF
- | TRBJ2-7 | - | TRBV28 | TGTGCCAGCAGTTTACTTCAGGGATCCGAGCAGTACTTC | CASSLLQGSEQYF
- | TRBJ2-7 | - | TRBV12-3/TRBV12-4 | TGTGCCAGCAGTCTGGACGGTCCGGGGAACGAGCAGTACTTC | CASSLDGPGNEQYF
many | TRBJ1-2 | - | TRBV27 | TGTGCCAGCAGTTTAGGGGGAGTTTATGGCTACACCTTC | CASSLGGVYGYTF
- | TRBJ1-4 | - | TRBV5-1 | TGCGCCAGCAGCTTGGATGGCGGAGGGAAGGGGTATGAAAAACTGTTTTTT | CASSLDGGGKGYEKLFF
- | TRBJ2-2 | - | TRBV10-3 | TGTGCCATCAGTGGGCGAGGAATCGCGAACACCGGGGAGCTGTTTTTT | CAISGRGIANTGELFF
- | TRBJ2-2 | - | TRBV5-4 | TGTGCCAGCAGAGCCCGGGGTAGGAACACCGGGGAGCTGTTTTTT | CASRARGRNTGELFF
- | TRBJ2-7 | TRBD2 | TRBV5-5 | TGTGCCAGCAGCGGGAGGGGACTGGACTCCTACGAGCAGTACTTC | CASSGRGLDSYEQYF
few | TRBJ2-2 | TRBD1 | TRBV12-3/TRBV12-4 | TGTGCCAGCAGTCACTTGGGACAGGGAAACACCGGGGAGCTGTTTTTT | CASSHLGQGNTGELFF
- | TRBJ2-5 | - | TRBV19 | TGTGCCAGTAGTATGAAGGGTCCAGGCAAAGGAGAGACCCAGTACTTC | CASSMKGPGKGETQYF
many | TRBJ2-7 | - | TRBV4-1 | TGCGCCAGCAGCCGTGTCGCGGCCTACGAGCAGTACTTC | CASSRVAAYEQYF